Listed below are T cell receptor beta chains from one sample, sequenced in a study of beta chain features in type 1 diabetes. Profiling relied on immunoSEQ multiplex PCR, and the TCRdb table lists in-frame clones only, not all of them. In the table there are 95,000 to 150,000 clones, roughly 17% of which are singletons. The sample was central memory CD4+ T cells from blood. These TCRs come from a man aged 18 to 29 with type 1 diabetes. CDR3s include the opening cysteine and the closing phenylalanine or tryptophan. A D gene is named only where the DNA matches it firmly. Rows give clone size only sometimes, using once, few, many, or a class for an expanded clone.

j_call d_call clone_size v_call cdr3_aa cdr3_nt
TRBJ1-1 TRBD1 few TRBV5-6 CASSLSRQGRNTEAFF TGTGCCAGCAGCTTATCTCGACAGGGAAGGAACACTGAAGCTTTCTTT
TRBJ1-2 . . TRBV30 CAWIGFTANYGYTF TGTGCCTGGATTGGATTTACAGCCAACTATGGCTACACCTTC
TRBJ2-1 TRBD2 . TRBV7-7 CASSLAGAGGLDEQFF TGTGCTAGCAGCTTAGCAGGTGCGGGGGGGCTCGATGAGCAGTTCTTC
TRBJ1-2 . few TRBV2 CATGRDNYGYTF TGTGCCACTGGTAGGGACAACTATGGCTACACCTTC
TRBJ2-1 . . TRBV6-5 CASSYLGLQNEQFF TGTGCCAGCAGTTACTTAGGACTCCAAAATGAGCAGTTCTTC
TRBJ1-1 . . TRBV25-1 CASSESGKVTEAFF TGTGCCAGCAGTGAATCTGGGAAGGTCACTGAAGCTTTCTTT
TRBJ1-1 . few TRBV9 CASSPQGQNTEAFF TGTGCCAGCAGCCCACAGGGCCAGAACACTGAAGCTTTCTTT
TRBJ2-1 . . TRBV9 CASSPRDYNEQFF TGTGCCAGCAGCCCCCGGGACTACAATGAGCAGTTCTTC
TRBJ2-1 TRBD2 . TRBV7-2 CASSFQAGGHNEQFF TGTGCCAGCAGCTTCCAAGCGGGGGGGCACAATGAGCAGTTCTTC
TRBJ2-3 . many TRBV6-6 CASRRSAQGADTQYF TGTGCCAGCAGGCGTTCGGCACAGGGTGCCGATACGCAGTATTTT
TRBJ2-4 . . TRBV2 CASSGGAKNIQYF TGTGCCAGCAGTGGGGGAGCCAAAAACATTCAGTACTTC
TRBJ2-1 . few TRBV4-2 CASSQEPSRVGHEQFF TGTGCCAGCAGCCAAGAACCTAGTAGGGTTGGCCATGAGCAGTTCTTC
TRBJ2-3 TRBD2 . TRBV7-2 CASSLALAGGTDTQYF TGTGCCAGCAGCTTAGCCCTAGCGGGGGGCACAGATACGCAGTATTTT
TRBJ2-5 TRBD2 few TRBV9 CASSVGPSGEPKETQYF TGTGCCAGCAGCGTAGGGCCCAGCGGGGAGCCTAAAGAGACCCAGTACTTC
TRBJ2-7 . few TRBV30 CAWRRRSSYEQYF TGTGCCTGGAGAAGACGGAGCTCCTACGAGCAGTACTTC
TRBJ1-1 . . TRBV19 CASSMGVLRTEAFF TGTGCCAGTAGTATGGGGGTACTGAGGACTGAAGCTTTCTTT
TRBJ2-1 TRBD2 few TRBV19 CASSETSVYNEQFF TGTGCCAGTAGTGAGACTAGCGTGTACAATGAGCAGTTCTTC
TRBJ1-3 . few TRBV7-2 CASSLVLGTTGNTIYF TGTGCCAGCAGCTTAGTTCTGGGGACCACTGGAAACACCATATATTTT
TRBJ2-5 TRBD2 . TRBV29-1 CSAFGRGREGRGGETQYF TGCAGCGCGTTTGGGCGAGGGCGGGAGGGCCGAGGTGGAGAGACCCAGTACTTC
TRBJ2-5 . . TRBV7-3 CASSSHLQETQYF TGTGCCAGCAGCTCGCATTTACAAGAGACCCAGTACTTC
TRBJ2-1 TRBD2 . TRBV29-1 CSVESSVAGEYNEQFF TGCAGCGTTGAGTCGTCGGTAGCGGGAGAATACAATGAGCAGTTCTTC
TRBJ2-5 . few TRBV5-4 CASSTHGGAQTQYF TGTGCCAGCAGCACCCACGGGGGTGCACAGACCCAGTACTTC
TRBJ2-3 . . TRBV7-2 CASTREGATDTQYF TGTGCCAGCACCCGGGAGGGGGCTACAGATACGCAGTATTTT
TRBJ2-1 . many TRBV12-5 CASAGLTNEQFF TGTGCTAGTGCGGGCCTCACCAATGAGCAGTTCTTC
TRBJ1-2 . . TRBV7-2 CASSLASTADYGYTF TGTGCCAGCAGCTTAGCGAGCACAGCGGACTATGGCTACACCTTC
TRBJ2-1 . few TRBV7-7 CASSLEGMGSEQFF TGTGCTAGCAGCTTAGAGGGGATGGGTAGTGAGCAGTTCTTC
TRBJ2-5 . . TRBV2 CASSDRGETQYF TGTGCCAGCAGTGATCGTGGGGAGACCCAGTACTTC
TRBJ2-4 TRBD2 . TRBV30 CAWSQGLGEGIQYF TGTGCCTGGAGTCAAGGACTAGGCGAGGGCATTCAGTACTTC